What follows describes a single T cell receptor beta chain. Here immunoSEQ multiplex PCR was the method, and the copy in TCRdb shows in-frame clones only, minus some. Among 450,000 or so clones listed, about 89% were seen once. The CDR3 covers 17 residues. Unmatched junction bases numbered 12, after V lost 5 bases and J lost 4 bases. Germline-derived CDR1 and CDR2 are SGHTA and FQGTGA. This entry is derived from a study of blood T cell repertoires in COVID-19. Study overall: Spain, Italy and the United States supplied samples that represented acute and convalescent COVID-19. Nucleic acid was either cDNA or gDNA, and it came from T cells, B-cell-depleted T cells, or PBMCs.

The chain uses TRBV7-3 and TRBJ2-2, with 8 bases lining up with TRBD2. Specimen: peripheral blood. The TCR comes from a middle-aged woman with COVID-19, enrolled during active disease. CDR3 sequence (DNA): TGTGCCAGCAGCCTTAAAAACGGCGCGGGAGGCACCGGGGAGCTGTTTTTT. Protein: CASSLKNGAGGTGELFF.